This entry concerns a single TCR beta chain. This entry is derived from a study of beta chain features in type 1 diabetes. Reverse transcription of all isolated RNA meant that expressed TCRB transcripts were sequenced. Sequencing used immunoSEQ multiplex PCR; TCRdb keeps in-frame clones, though not all of them. This sample has about half a million clones, with over 9.5% found just once. Germline loops: CDR1 SGHDN, CDR2 FVKESK. The CDR3 covers 15 residues. V was pared by 2 bases and J by 5 bases, with 15 bases between. Sequencing input: naive CD4+ T cells from blood. The J gene is TRBJ2-5, the V gene TRBV14; tentatively, D is TRBD2 (6 bases). This clonotype was sampled from a woman between 18 and 29 years old in good health. In DNA, the CDR3 is TGTGCCAGCAGCCAACGATCTGGGGGAGGTGAGACCCAGTACTTC. It specifies CASSQRSGGGETQYF.